Following are 5 T cell receptor beta chains from one sample sequenced in a study of blood T cell repertoires in COVID-19 (dated by TCRdb to between 2020 and 2021). The library was obtained by the immunoSEQ multiplex PCR assay. Sourced from immuneACCESS, this table was stored by TCRdb with only in-frame sequences that have V and J called. A share of the clones is absent; for the studies checked, an unresolved V gene accounts for under half, and the remainder has no known explanation. This sample lists about 14,000 clones; more than 65% were detected once. The biggest ten clones account for approximately 28% of the sample. The sequenced material came from peripheral blood. These receptors came from a woman between 45 and 60 years old with active or convalescent COVID-19.

The rearrangement joins TRBV7-8 to TRBJ2-7, with 8 bases aligning to TRBD2. The CDR3 loop spans 15 amino acids. Unmatched junction bases numbered 6, after V lost 1 base and J lost 4 bases. CDR1 and CDR2 (germline): SGHVS, FQNEAQ. For the CDR3, the DNA is TGTGCCAGCAGCTTAGAAACCGGGGGGGTATACGAGCAGTACTTC. Encoded protein: CASSLETGGVYEQYF.

The V gene is TRBV10-1, the J gene TRBJ2-4; 8 bases are shared with TRBD1. This CDR3 has 14 amino acids. Trimming removed 2 bases from V and 6 bases from J; junction bases left unmatched: 3. Per germline, CDR1 WNHNN and CDR2 SYGVQD (reference sequence). Here the CDR3 DNA reads TGCGCCAGCAGTGAGCAGGGGGCTGCAAACATTCAGTACTTC. This gives the protein CASSEQGAANIQYF.

The V and J genes are TRBV28 and TRBJ2-6; the D gene is possibly TRBD2 (6 bases). V lost 5 bases, J lost 1 base, and 27 bases lay in between. CDR3 length: 21 residues. Germline V gene data show CDR1 as MDHEN and CDR2 as SYDVKM. The CDR3 nucleotides are TGTGCCAGCAGTGCTATACCCCCCGCGCGGGGTTCTGAGTCTGGGGCCAACGTCCTGACTTTC. Amino acid sequence: CASSAIPPARGSESGANVLTF.

J is TRBJ2-7 and V is TRBV12-3 or TRBV12-4; weak D call: TRBD1 (6 bases). V lost 2 bases and J 6 bases, leaving 11 bases between the germline ends. This CDR3 is built from 13 residues. CDR3: CASSLPRGVEQYF. The CDR3 DNA is TGTGCCAGCAGTTTACCCAGGGGTGTCGAGCAGTACTTC.

The V and J genes are TRBV3-1 (or the pseudogene TRBV3-2) and TRBJ1-5; D unclear. The germline CDR1 and CDR2 sequences are LGHDT and YNNKEL (reference sequence). Trimming stripped 1 base from V and 15 bases from J, with 13 bases between. The CDR3 consists of 12 residues. CDR3 sequence: CASSQGSGPMHF. DNA of the CDR3: TGTGCCAGCAGCCAAGGTTCTGGCCCAATGCATTTT.